Below are 21 T cell receptor beta chains sequenced from a single sample in a study of blood T cell repertoires in COVID-19. Using immunoSEQ multiplex PCR, the repertoire was profiled, and TCRdb retains in-frame clones only, with some absent. The sample includes 90,000 to 120,000 clones, around four fifths of them seen just once. Sequencing was performed on peripheral blood. These receptors all come from a man in his sixties or seventies with acute or convalescent COVID-19.

This chain joins TRBV2 and TRBJ2-1, with a possible D match to TRBD2 (7 bases). This CDR3 contains 14 residues. The germline gives CDR1 SNHLY, CDR2 FYNNEI. V was trimmed by 4 bases and J by 9 bases, leaving 16 bases between them. CDR3 nucleotides: TGTGCCAGCAGTGTGGGAGGGGGAGGTCGTGAGCAGTTCTTC. Its protein is CASSVGGGGREQFF.

The chain recombines TRBV24-1 with TRBJ1-2, with a weak D call TRBD1 (5 bases). With 3 bases removed from V and 5 bases from J, the gap between germline ends came to 12 bases. Looked up from germline, CDR1 is KGHDR and CDR2 is SFDVKD. The CDR3 covers 14 residues. The CDR3 nucleotides are TGTGCCACCAGTGATCCGGGGGTAGAGTATGGCTACACCTTC. Translation gives CATSDPGVEYGYTF.

J is TRBJ2-6 and V is TRBV7-8, with unresolved D. There are 15 residues in the CDR3. CDR1 SGHVS and CDR2 FQNEAQ come from the germline V gene. Trimming pared 1 base from V and 2 bases from J, leaving 6 bases between. CDR3 in amino acids: CASSLGQAGANVLTF. In nucleotides, the CDR3 is TGTGCCAGCAGCTTAGGTCAGGCTGGGGCCAACGTCCTGACTTTC. Filled out from reference TRBV7-8 and TRBJ2-6, the complete variable domain reads GAGVSQSPRYKVAKRGQDVALRCDPISGHVSLFWYQQALGQGPEFLTYFQNEAQLDKSGLPSDRFFAERPEGSVSTLKIQRTQQEDSAVYLCASSLGQAGANVLTFGAGSRLTVL.

The rearrangement uses TRBV2 and TRBJ1-4; the D is unclear. Germline-derived CDR1 and CDR2 are SNHLY and FYNNEI. With 2 bases removed from V and 0 bases from J, the gap between germline ends came to 7 bases. This CDR3 has 15 amino acids. The CDR3 loop is CASSEPSATNEKLFF. In nucleotides, the CDR3 is TGTGCCAGCAGTGAACCCTCAGCAACTAATGAAAAACTGTTTTTT.

The V call is TRBV7-2, the J call TRBJ1-2, with D unclear. This CDR3 has 15 residues. The V end was cut by 5 bases, the J end by 8 bases, with 21 bases between. Germline CDR1 reads SGHTA; CDR2 reads FQGNSA. CDR3 residues: CASSPPKIRNEGYTF. Written as DNA, the CDR3 is TGTGCCAGCAGCCCCCCGAAGATCAGGAATGAAGGCTACACCTTC.

This rearrangement joins TRBV18 to TRBJ2-2; 7 bases map to TRBD1. Looked up from germline, CDR1 is KGHSH and CDR2 is LQKENI. J gave up 4 bases and V 8 bases, and 10 bases lay outside the gene matches. The CDR3 extends over 15 amino acids. The CDR3 DNA reads as TGTGCCAGCGTTCAGGACAGGCAATCCACCGGGGAGCTGTTTTTT. Protein product: CASVQDRQSTGELFF.

The chain is built from TRBV29-1 and TRBJ2-2; TRBD2 matches 9 bases. J gave up 0 bases and V 7 bases, and 0 bases lay outside the gene matches. CDR3 length equals 13 residues. Germline values: CDR1 SQVTM, CDR2 ANQGSEA. The DNA of the CDR3 is TGCAGCGCTAGCGGGGCGAACACCGGGGAGCTGTTTTTT. This gives the protein CSASGANTGELFF.

The genes are TRBV2 and TRBJ1-1; D gene ambiguous. Germline loops: CDR1 SNHLY, CDR2 FYNNEI. This CDR3 spans 12 amino acids. The germline V and J ends were trimmed by 7 bases and 2 bases, with 8 bases remaining between them. CDR3 DNA: TGTGCCAGCAACAGCTATAACACTGAAGCTTTCTTT. This gives the protein CASNSYNTEAFF.

The rearrangement joins TRBV3-1 (or the pseudogene TRBV3-2) to TRBJ2-7; 10 nucleotides agree with TRBD1. V shed 1 base, J shed 7 bases, and the junction held 7 bases outside the gene matches. The CDR3 loop spans 15 amino acids. Per germline, CDR1 LGHDT and CDR2 YNNKEL (reference sequence). CDR3 nucleotides: TGTGCCAGCAGCCAAGGACAGGGGGCCTTTCGGGAGCAGTACTTC. Its translation is CASSQGQGAFREQYF.

The V gene is TRBV19, the J gene TRBJ2-1; 11 bases fit TRBD2. Germline CDR1 reads LNHDA; CDR2 reads SQIVND (reference sequence). The CDR3 sequence is 16 residues long. V lost 5 bases, J lost 0 bases, and 3 bases stayed unmatched. The CDR3 region is CASSPTSGNSYNEQFF. CDR3 coding DNA: TGTGCCAGTAGTCCGACTAGCGGGAACTCCTACAATGAGCAGTTCTTC.

The sample holds one count of this clone. V usage is TRBV7-3 and J usage is TRBJ2-2; 9 bases match TRBD1. CDR3 length: 16 residues. Germline CDR1 SGHTA, CDR2 FQGTGA. V was pared by 5 bases and J by 1 base, with 5 bases of the junction left unmatched. In nucleotides, the CDR3 is TGTGCCAGCAGCCCGGGGGGACAGGGGAACACCGGGGAGCTGTTTTTT. It codes for CASSPGGQGNTGELFF.

The rearrangement uses TRBV5-4 and TRBJ1-1; weak D call: TRBD1 (5 bases). CDR1 SGHNT and CDR2 YYREEE come from the germline V gene (reference sequence). The V end was cut by 2 bases, the J end by 9 bases, with 20 bases between. This CDR3 has 15 residues. Written as DNA, the CDR3 is TGTGCCAGCAGCTTTGTTCCGGGGCCTGGGACTAAAGCTTTCTTT. Its translation is CASSFVPGPGTKAFF.

This clone occurred a few times. The V call is TRBV10-3, the J call TRBJ1-1; TRBD1 matches 8 bases. Germline V gene sequence: CDR1 ENHRY, CDR2 SYGVKD. There are 13 residues in the CDR3. The junction had 2 bases not matched to a gene; V was cut back by 4 bases and J by 4 bases. The CDR3 spells CAISATGGTEAFF. For the CDR3, the DNA is TGTGCCATCAGTGCCACAGGGGGCACTGAAGCTTTCTTT.

The chain carries TRBV6-5 and TRBJ1-1, with no clear D. In germline, CDR1 is MNHEY, CDR2 SVGAGI. Deletions cut 5 bases from V and 0 bases from J, with 7 bases between. There are 13 residues in the CDR3. CDR3 sequence (DNA): TGTGCCAGCAGTCCCGAGTTGAACACTGAAGCTTTCTTT. Amino acid sequence: CASSPELNTEAFF.

This chain joins TRBV19 and TRBJ1-5, with 8 bases identical to TRBD1. Per the germline V gene, CDR1 is LNHDA and CDR2 is SQIVND (reference sequence). J lost 7 bases, V lost 5 bases, and 10 bases had no gene match. CDR3 length: 15 amino acids. CDR3 region: CASSPTGALSQPQHF. The CDR3 DNA is TGTGCCAGTAGTCCGACAGGGGCTCTCAGCCAGCCCCAGCATTTT.

The chain carries TRBV6-6 and TRBJ1-1; possible D gene TRBD1, 5 bases. Germline CDR1 and CDR2: MNHNY and SVGAGI (reference sequence). The ends were cut back, 7 bases at V and 1 base at J, with 16 bases in the middle. The CDR3 runs to 15 residues. The CDR3, as DNA: TGTGCCAGCAACTCGGGGGGTTGGGGGAACACTGAAGCTTTCTTT. This sequence encodes CASNSGGWGNTEAFF.

This sequence joins TRBV14 and TRBJ1-2, with D unresolved. V was clipped by 4 bases and J by 2 bases, with 20 bases between them. The CDR3 contains 17 residues. Germline CDR1 SGHDN, CDR2 FVKESK. The chain's CDR3 is CASSPGEPSPLNYGYTF. CDR3 nucleotides: TGTGCCAGCAGCCCTGGGGAGCCCTCACCCCTCAACTATGGCTACACCTTC.

This chain links TRBV9 with TRBJ2-5, with TRBD2 as a possible D gene (6 bases). Per germline, CDR1 SGDLS and CDR2 YYNGEE. The CDR3 has 14 residues. Trimming left V 0 bases short and J 3 bases short, with 9 bases between. CDR3 bases: TGTGCCAGCAGCGTAGAGGGCGGGAAAGAGACCCAGTACTTC. Translated: CASSVEGGKETQYF.

The CDR3 reads CASSLAPGEGGQPQHF. As DNA, the CDR3 is TGCGCCAGCAGCTTGGCCCCCGGGGAGGGGGGGCAGCCCCAGCATTTT. This chain links TRBV5-1 with TRBJ1-5; D perhaps matches TRBD1 (6 bases). Deletions cut 0 bases from V and 7 bases from J, with 17 bases between. Germline-derived CDR1 and CDR2 are SGHRS and YFSETQ. The CDR3 contains 16 residues.

This clone was observed a single time. The chain carries TRBV12-3 or TRBV12-4 and TRBJ1-1, with no clear D. The CDR3 contains 12 residues. The V and J ends lost 4 bases and 4 bases respectively, with 7 bases between them. The chain's CDR3 is CASSYGATEAFF. The CDR3 nucleotides are TGTGCCAGCAGTTACGGAGCCACTGAAGCTTTCTTT.

This sequence joins TRBV14 and TRBJ1-5; D perhaps matches TRBD1 (5 bases). Germline V gives CDR1 SGHDN, CDR2 FVKESK. The V and J ends lost 4 bases and 8 bases respectively, with 12 bases between them. This CDR3 region has 13 residues. The CDR3 DNA follows: TGTGCCAGCAGCCGGCAGGGTTACGAGCCCCAGCATTTT. Translating it yields CASSRQGYEPQHF.